These T cell receptor beta chains were read from a single sample in a study of vaccination effects on CD4 cells after COVID-19. No antigens are known for them. Sequencing was performed with immunoSEQ multiplex PCR; in TCRdb, only in-frame clones are kept and a portion is missing. The profile shows about 21,000 clones, roughly 73% of them singletons. The sample here was CD4+ T cells from PBMCs cultured with HCoV-NL63 spike peptides, taken before COVID-19 vaccination. Receptors originate from a human donor who received a COVID-19 vaccine. Each CDR3 is given with its conserved first and last residue. Each record gives: D gene, clone size, V gene, J gene, CDR3 protein, CDR3 DNA. A D gene is named only where the DNA matches it firmly. Clone size is not always given. Where it is, it says once, few, many or a class for expanded clones.

TRBD2	-	TRBV11-2	TRBJ2-1	CASRVPGTSSNEQFF	TGTGCCAGCAGAGTACCTGGGACTAGCAGCAATGAGCAGTTCTTC
-	-	TRBV28	TRBJ1-2	CASTILRRDYGYTF	TGTGCCAGCACCATTCTTCGAAGGGACTATGGCTACACCTTC
-	once	TRBV28	TRBJ1-1	CASRGGQMNTEAFF	TGTGCCAGCAGAGGGGGGCAAATGAACACTGAAGCTTTCTTT
TRBD1	-	TRBV6-2/TRBV6-3	TRBJ1-6	CASSYPPGTGNSPLHF	TGTGCCAGCAGTTACCCTCCCGGGACAGGGAATTCACCCCTCCACTTT
TRBD2	-	TRBV2	TRBJ2-1	CASRGLAGGPPGEQFF	TGTGCCAGCAGAGGACTAGCGGGAGGGCCCCCCGGTGAGCAGTTCTTC
-	few	TRBV19	TRBJ1-2	CASSPTPVGVYGYTF	TGTGCCAGTAGTCCCACCCCAGTGGGGGTCTATGGCTACACCTTC
TRBD2	-	TRBV9	TRBJ2-3	CASSVGSGGISTDTQYF	TGTGCCAGCAGCGTCGGTAGCGGGGGTATTAGCACAGATACGCAGTATTTT
-	-	TRBV6-2/TRBV6-3	TRBJ1-1	CASSYSTPGVNTEAFF	TGTGCCAGCAGTTACTCGACCCCGGGGGTGAACACTGAAGCTTTCTTT
TRBD2	-	TRBV2	TRBJ2-7	CASSDYSGTSFSEQYF	TGTGCCAGCAGTGATTACTCCGGGACTAGCTTTAGCGAGCAGTACTTC
TRBD1	-	TRBV6-5	TRBJ2-7	CASSYPGTGVYEQYF	TGTGCCAGCAGTTACCCCGGGACAGGGGTGTACGAGCAGTACTTC
-	-	TRBV9	TRBJ2-5	CASSVGIGGNIQETQYF	TGTGCCAGCAGCGTAGGCATCGGGGGCAATATCCAAGAGACCCAGTACTTC
-	-	TRBV20-1	TRBJ1-6	CSASKGREASPLHF	TGCAGTGCTAGTAAGGGCAGGGAGGCTTCACCCCTCCACTTT
-	-	TRBV5-1	TRBJ2-7	CASSGVGGYEQYF	TGCGCCAGCAGCGGGGTTGGGGGATACGAGCAGTACTTC
-	-	TRBV18	TRBJ1-1	CASSPRMGRGTEAFF	TGTGCCAGCTCACCACGAATGGGGCGGGGAACTGAAGCTTTCTTT
-	-	TRBV7-2	TRBJ2-1	CASSLFAVGYNEQFF	TGTGCCAGCAGCTTATTTGCCGTGGGCTACAATGAGCAGTTCTTC
TRBD1	-	TRBV5-4	TRBJ1-2	CASSLVGRGGGYTF	TGTGCCAGCAGCTTGGTTGGCAGGGGGGGAGGCTACACCTTC
TRBD1	-	TRBV5-4	TRBJ2-7	CASSPDRSYEQYF	TGTGCCAGCAGCCCGGACAGGTCCTACGAGCAGTACTTC
TRBD2	-	TRBV7-2	TRBJ2-2	CASSLRGLAGLRNTGELFF	TGTGCCAGCAGCTTAAGGGGACTAGCGGGACTCCGTAACACCGGGGAGCTGTTTTTT
-	-	TRBV28	TRBJ1-5	CASSLYSGGGNQPQHF	TGTGCCAGCAGTTTATATTCCGGGGGCGGCAATCAGCCCCAGCATTTT
TRBD2	large	TRBV3-1/TRBV3-2	TRBJ2-1	CASSLGLAGSEQFF	TGTGCCAGCAGCCTCGGACTAGCGGGGTCTGAGCAGTTCTTC
-	-	TRBV27	TRBJ2-3	CASSFRSYTSTDTQYF	TGTGCCAGCAGTTTCAGGAGCTACACTAGCACAGATACGCAGTATTTT
-	-	TRBV28	TRBJ1-6	CASLRVYNSPLHF	TGTGCCAGCCTTCGGGTTTATAATTCACCCCTCCACTTT
TRBD1	once	TRBV23-1	TRBJ2-7	CASIHRGLPYEQYF	TGCGCCAGCATTCACAGGGGTCTTCCGTACGAGCAGTACTTC
-	-	TRBV30	TRBJ1-6	CAWSVIQGKRLSPLHF	TGTGCCTGGAGTGTAATCCAGGGGAAGAGACTTTCACCCCTCCACTTT
-	few	TRBV7-9	TRBJ1-6	CASSLDRTMDSPLHF	TGTGCCAGCAGCTTAGATCGGACGATGGATTCACCCCTCCACTTT
-	-	TRBV18	TRBJ2-1	CASSPPRDSLSYNEQFF	TGTGCCAGCTCACCACCTCGGGACTCTCTATCCTACAATGAGCAGTTCTTC
-	-	TRBV2	TRBJ1-2	CASNLGDGYTF	TGTGCCAGCAACTTGGGCGATGGCTACACCTTC
-	-	TRBV5-1	TRBJ1-4	CASSLRPGTDDNQLFF	TGCGCCAGCAGCTTACGGCCCGGGACCGACGACAATCAACTGTTTTTT
-	-	TRBV20-1	TRBJ1-2	CSAPDFYGYTF	TGCAGTGCTCCTGACTTCTATGGCTACACCTTC
-	-	TRBV19	TRBJ1-5	CASSSSKRGGNQPQHF	TGTGCCAGTAGTAGCTCGAAACGAGGGGGCAATCAGCCCCAGCATTTT
-	few	TRBV7-9	TRBJ2-7	CASSRDGSYEQYF	TGTGCCAGCAGCAGGGACGGGTCCTACGAGCAGTACTTC
-	-	TRBV11-1	TRBJ1-2	CASSLGGSRHGYTF	TGTGCCAGCAGCCTAGGGGGGTCCCGGCATGGCTACACCTTC
TRBD1	-	TRBV5-8	TRBJ2-7	CASSLIVKTGALYEQYF	TGTGCCAGCAGCTTGATTGTGAAGACAGGGGCCCTCTACGAGCAGTACTTC
-	-	TRBV20-1	TRBJ2-5	CSALTGETQYF	TGCAGTGCTTTAACCGGGGAGACCCAGTACTTC
-	-	TRBV27	TRBJ2-7	CASSSRQAYEQYF	TGTGCCAGCAGTTCAAGGCAGGCCTACGAGCAGTACTTC
-	-	TRBV12-3/TRBV12-4	TRBJ1-1	CASSQNRDTEAFF	TGTGCCAGCAGTCAAAACAGGGACACTGAAGCTTTCTTT
-	few	TRBV5-6	TRBJ1-4	CASSLRNNEKLFF	TGTGCCAGCAGCCTCAGGAATAATGAAAAACTGTTTTTT
-	-	TRBV7-9	TRBJ2-3	CASSLGLVVAGTQYF	TGTGCCAGCAGCTTAGGGTTAGTGGTGGCGGGTACGCAGTATTTT
TRBD1	-	TRBV5-6	TRBJ2-7	CASSWTGDYEQYF	TGTGCCAGCAGCTGGACAGGGGACTACGAGCAGTACTTC
TRBD1	-	TRBV19	TRBJ1-1	CASSILPGQSLNTEAFF	TGTGCCAGTAGTATACTACCGGGACAGTCATTGAACACTGAAGCTTTCTTT
-	-	TRBV5-5	TRBJ1-2	CASSLGGGLDYGYTF	TGTGCCAGCAGCTTGGGCGGGGGGTTGGACTATGGCTACACCTTC